Below, 29 T cell receptor beta chains from the same sample are listed, as sequenced in a study of blood T cells in healthy people across ages. The authors ran a second PCR of 7 to 11 cycles using a sample-barcoded 5' primer and a J-beta primer mix. MiXCR, applied by TCRdb to the 5' RACE reads, yields one record per CDR3 protein. The sample lists about 670,000 distinct CDR3 sequences; 40% to 65% were seen once. Sequenced: blood. The receptors were sampled from a woman older than 75 in good health.

J is TRBJ2-5 and V is TRBV29-1; 7 nucleotides agree with TRBD1. The J call is in doubt because the DNA end fits TRBJ2-1 better. Germline CDR1 reads SQVTM; CDR2 reads ANQGSEA. CDR3 length: 12 amino acids. The CDR3, as DNA: TGCAGCGCAGGGGGATACCAAGAGACCCAGTTCTTC. It encodes CSAGGYQETQFF.

This clonotype was detected once. For the CDR3, the DNA is TGCGCCAGCAGCTTGGTCGGACTGACCTACAATGAGCAGTTCTTC. Its protein is CASSLVGLTYNEQFF. The genes are TRBV5-1 and TRBJ2-1; D is possibly TRBD2 (5 bases). This CDR3 contains 15 residues. Germline CDR1 reads SGHRS; CDR2 reads YFSETQ. Between the trimmed V and J ends, which lost 0 bases and 2 bases, there was a span of 9 bases.

As to this clonotype: Being one base from a much bigger clone, this may be a read error. The chain joins TRBV12-3 or TRBV12-4 to TRBJ2-3, with 10 bases identical to TRBD2. The CDR3 length is 16 residues. J lost 2 bases, V lost 5 bases, and 7 bases had no gene match. The CDR3 DNA follows: TGTGCCAGCAGTGGGCATAGCGGGAGGAACACAGATACGCAGTATTTT. Protein sequence: CASSGHSGRNTDTQYF.

Points on this clonotype: A much larger clone lies a single base off, so this may be a read error. The chain uses TRBV28 and TRBJ2-7; 10 nucleotides line up with TRBD2. J was trimmed by 3 bases and V by 6 bases; bases with no gene match: 11. The CDR3 is made up of 16 amino acids. Germline CDR1 is MDHEN and CDR2 is SYDVKM. CDR3 residues: CASRTSGPQIFYEQYF. CDR3 sequence (DNA): TGTGCCAGCAGGACTAGCGGGCCCCAAATCTTCTACGAGCAGTACTTC.

The chain carries TRBV20-1 and TRBJ1-2; D is perhaps TRBD1 (6 bases). CDR3 length: 15 amino acids. Germline V gene data show CDR1 as DFQATT and CDR2 as SNEGSKA (reference sequence). The V end was cut by 4 bases, the J end by 1 base, with 16 bases between. The CDR3 protein is CSATITGRSNYGYTF. The CDR3 DNA reads TGCAGTGCTACCATTACAGGGAGGAGTAACTATGGCTACACCTTC.

The rearrangement links TRBV7-3 to TRBJ2-3; TRBD1 matches at 7 bases. This CDR3 contains 13 residues. The V gene end was trimmed by 5 bases and the J gene end by 10 bases; junction bases not matched to a gene: 9. The germline gives CDR1 SGHTA, CDR2 FQGTGA. The CDR3 coding sequence is TGTGCCAGCAGCCTCTCAGGACAGGCGGCGCAGTATTTT. This gives the protein CASSLSGQAAQYF.

The sample holds a few counts of this clonotype. The CDR3 nucleotides read TGTGCCAGCAGTGCTCCTAACAAATACAATGAGCAGTTCTTC. Its protein product is CASSAPNKYNEQFF. The chain has TRBV7-3 and TRBJ2-1; D ambiguous. The germline gives CDR1 SGHTA, CDR2 FQGTGA. The CDR3 consists of 14 residues. Trimming took 6 bases from V and 4 from J, leaving 13 bases between them.

The genes are TRBV5-1 and TRBJ2-1; the match to TRBD2 covers 9 bases. Germline CDR1 reads SGHRS; CDR2 reads YFSETQ. CDR3 size: 17 residues. Trimming at V came to 4 bases and at J to 3 bases, leaving 11 bases not matched to a gene. In DNA, the CDR3 is TGCGCCAGCAGCCCGGCGATGGCTAGCGGGGACTACAATGAGCAGTTCTTC. Translated: CASSPAMASGDYNEQFF.

A word on this clonotype: A much larger clonotype is one base distant, so this may be a read error. The CDR3 DNA reads as TGCGCCAGCAGCTCGCTAGGAGATGAGCGGTTCTTC. Its translation: CASSSLGDERFF. The chain joins TRBV5-1 to TRBJ2-1; D not resolved. The CDR3 sequence is 12 residues long. From germline, CDR1 is SGHRS and CDR2 YFSETQ.

The chain is built from TRBV27 and TRBJ2-5; 12 bases agree with TRBD1. The J call could be wrong; TRBJ2-7 is a better fit for the DNA end. Germline assignment: CDR1 MNHEY and CDR2 SMNVEV (reference sequence). The CDR3 is 14 amino acids. The CDR3 DNA is TGTGCCAGCAGTTGGGGACAGGGGGCGTTCGAGCAGTACTTC. This codes for CASSWGQGAFEQYF.

A word on this clonotype: Being one base from a much bigger clone, this may be a read error. The chain carries TRBV7-9 and TRBJ2-7; TRBD2 agrees at 7 bases. Germline loops: CDR1 SEHNR, CDR2 FQNEAQ (reference sequence). The V gene end was trimmed by 2 bases and the J gene end by 10 bases; junction bases not matched to a gene: 11. The CDR3 is made up of 14 amino acids. The CDR3 sequence is CASSLMEVREAQYF. The CDR3 nucleotides read TGTGCCAGCAGCTTAATGGAGGTCCGGGAGGCCCAGTACTTC.

V gene TRBV12-3 or TRBV12-4 combines with J gene TRBJ2-4, with 9 positions matching TRBD1. The J call is doubtful: the DNA matches TRBJ2-5 better. CDR3 size: 15 residues. The CDR3 is CASTPWDREVETQYF. The CDR3 nucleotides read TGTGCCAGCACTCCTTGGGACAGGGAGGTGGAGACCCAGTACTTC.

The chain has TRBV20-1 and TRBJ2-1; 9 positions agree with TRBD2. The tail of the sequence fits TRBJ2-7 better, so the J call may be wrong. The length of the CDR3 is 14 residues. The germline V gene has CDR1 DFQATT and CDR2 SNEGSKA (reference sequence). CDR3 in amino acids: CSAHLAGSYNEQYF. CDR3 DNA sequence: TGCAGTGCTCATCTAGCGGGATCCTACAATGAGCAGTACTTC.

Only a few counts were recorded for this clonotype. V gene TRBV7-2 combines with J gene TRBJ2-1; 7 positions agree with TRBD1. Germline CDR1 SGHTA, CDR2 FQGNSA. CDR3 length: 13 amino acids. V lost 5 bases to trimming and J lost 7 bases; unmatched junction nucleotides: 5. The CDR3 loop reads CASSVGRGNEQFF. In nucleotides, the CDR3 is TGTGCCAGCAGCGTCGGCAGGGGGAATGAGCAGTTCTTC.

This clonotype showed up many times. V usage is TRBV14 and J usage is TRBJ2-1; 10 bases agree with TRBD2. Germline V lookup: CDR1 SGHDN, CDR2 FVKESK. Unmatched junction bases numbered 11, after V lost 2 bases and J lost 10 bases. The CDR3 runs to 16 residues. The CDR3 is CASSQRRGLAEIEQFF. The DNA for the CDR3 is TGTGCCAGCAGCCAAAGGCGAGGACTAGCGGAGATCGAGCAGTTCTTC.

The rearrangement joins TRBV20-1 to TRBJ1-2; D unresolved. Trimming left V 0 bases short and J 6 bases short, with 17 bases between. The CDR3 has 15 amino acids. Looked up from germline, CDR1 is DFQATT and CDR2 is SNEGSKA (reference sequence). The CDR3 loop is CSARDQRRPADGYTF. CDR3 DNA sequence: TGCAGTGCTAGAGATCAAAGGAGGCCTGCCGATGGCTACACCTTC.

This clonotype was counted ten times or more. The V gene is TRBV3-1, the J gene TRBJ2-1; 10 bases match TRBD2. Germline CDR1 reads LGHDT; CDR2 reads YNNKEL (reference sequence). This CDR3 has 15 amino acids. With V trimmed by 3 bases and J by 6 bases, 5 bases remained unmatched. The chain's CDR3 is CASSQVSSGSNEQFF. The CDR3 DNA follows: TGTGCCAGCAGCCAGGTCTCTAGCGGGAGCAATGAGCAGTTCTTC.

This clonotype was recorded a few times. This chain joins TRBV21-1 and TRBJ2-5; the table gives TRBD1 as D, unverified against the DNA. TRBV21-1 represents a pseudogene. This CDR3 is built from 12 residues. The CDR3 DNA reads as TGTGCCAGCAGCAAAGAAACAGGGGAGCAGTACTTC. Protein sequence: CASSKETGEQYF.

The V call is TRBV28, the J call TRBJ2-3, with 10 bases aligning to TRBD1. Per the germline V gene, CDR1 is MDHEN and CDR2 is SYDVKM. V lost 7 bases to trimming and J lost 6 bases; unmatched junction nucleotides: 7. The CDR3 runs 14 residues. The CDR3 sequence is CASTPGQGIDTQYF. CDR3 nucleotides: TGTGCCAGCACCCCGGGACAGGGGATTGATACGCAGTATTTT.

This clonotype came up once. The junction and the germline gene differ at one end; a read error may be behind it. The chain has TRBV28 and TRBJ2-7, with D unresolved. This CDR3 region has 11 residues. The V gene's germline CDR1 is MDHEN and CDR2 SYDVKM. The CDR3 region has the DNA TGTACCAGCAGTGGCCTGGACGAGCAGTACTTC. It yields the protein CTSSGLDEQYF.

The sample holds many counts of this clonotype. The CDR3 coding sequence is TGTGCCAGCAACACCCCGTGGGGCGGGGCTCTCAATGAGCAGTTCTTC. Translated: CASNTPWGGALNEQFF. This chain joins TRBV28 and TRBJ2-1; D perhaps matches TRBD2 (6 bases). Between the trimmed V and J ends, which lost 7 bases and 6 bases, there was a span of 22 bases. CDR3 length: 16 residues. CDR1 is MDHEN and CDR2 is SYDVKM in the germline V gene.

A word on this clonotype: This may be a read error, as it is one base from a much larger clone. V and J are TRBV29-1 and TRBJ1-5; 11 nucleotides align to TRBD1. Germline V gene sequence: CDR1 SQVTM, CDR2 ANQGSEA. The CDR3 runs 15 residues. J lost 7 bases, V lost 4 bases, and 9 bases had no gene match. The CDR3: CSVVGPGQGGQPQHF. The DNA for the CDR3 is TGCAGCGTTGTGGGCCCGGGACAGGGGGGACAGCCCCAGCATTTT.

The chain combines TRBV12-3 or TRBV12-4 with TRBJ2-7; D might be TRBD2 (5 bases). Trimming shortened V by 4 bases and J by 2 bases, and 12 bases separated the two germline ends. This CDR3 comprises 14 residues. CDR3 in amino acids: CASSYQAVAYEQYF. The CDR3, as DNA: TGTGCCAGCAGTTACCAAGCGGTGGCCTACGAGCAGTACTTC.

This rearrangement joins TRBV21-1 to TRBJ2-3; the D call TRBD2 from the table was never checked on the DNA. TRBV21-1 is listed as a pseudogene. The CDR3 extends over 22 amino acids. The CDR3 reads CASSKGSTSGGATDCHTDTQYF. Written as DNA, the CDR3 is TGTGCCAGCAGCAAAGGGTCCACTAGCGGGGGGGCCACCGACTGTCACACAGATACGCAGTATTTT.

In this sample, this clonotype turned up many times. CDR3 nucleotide sequence: TGTGCCAGCAGTGAATCAGATCGCCGGAGGAACCATGGCTACACCTTC. It translates to CASSESDRRRNHGYTF. This rearrangement joins TRBV25-1 to TRBJ1-2; D gene unclear. V lost 1 base and J lost 6, with 18 bases in between. The germline V gene has CDR1 MGHDK and CDR2 SYGVNS. The CDR3 is 16 amino acids.

This clonotype was counted a single time. The V and J genes are TRBV7-2 and TRBJ1-2, with 10 bases lining up with TRBD1. The V gene end was trimmed by 1 base and the J gene end by 4 bases; junction bases not matched to a gene: 3. Germline V gene lookup returns CDR1 SGHTA and CDR2 FQGNSA. The CDR3 extends over 15 amino acids. In DNA, the CDR3 is TGTGCCAGCAGCTTAGAGGGACAGGGGATCTATGGCTACACCTTC. Translated, it gives CASSLEGQGIYGYTF.

This chain links TRBV7-9 with TRBJ1-5; 7 bases map to TRBD1. CDR3 length: 17 residues. Trimming removed 5 bases from V and 1 base from J; junction bases left unmatched: 11. Germline CDR1 SEHNR, CDR2 FQNEAQ (reference sequence). The CDR3 is CASSPGGPVRSNQPQHF. CDR3 DNA sequence: TGTGCCAGCAGCCCAGGGGGACCTGTACGAAGCAATCAGCCCCAGCATTTT.

This clonotype was counted many times. The J gene is TRBJ2-5, the V gene TRBV20-1; D unresolved. This CDR3 has 11 residues. Germline-derived CDR1 and CDR2 are DFQATT and SNEGSKA (reference sequence). The ends were cut back, 0 bases at V and 5 bases at J, with 4 bases in the middle. The CDR3 DNA follows: TGCAGTGCTAGAGATCATGAGACCCAGTACTTC. Protein product: CSARDHETQYF.

Details on this clonotype: A much more abundant neighbour one base away suggests this may be a read error. The rearrangement links TRBV6-5 to TRBJ2-4; possibly TRBD1 or TRBD2 for D (5 bases each). The germline V gene encodes CDR1 MNHEY and CDR2 SVGAGI. This CDR3 has 17 residues. In DNA, the CDR3 is TGTGCCGGCAGTTCCCAGACCAGATCTGGCCCAATAGGGGAGCAGTACTTC. It yields the protein CAGSSQTRSGPIGEQYF.